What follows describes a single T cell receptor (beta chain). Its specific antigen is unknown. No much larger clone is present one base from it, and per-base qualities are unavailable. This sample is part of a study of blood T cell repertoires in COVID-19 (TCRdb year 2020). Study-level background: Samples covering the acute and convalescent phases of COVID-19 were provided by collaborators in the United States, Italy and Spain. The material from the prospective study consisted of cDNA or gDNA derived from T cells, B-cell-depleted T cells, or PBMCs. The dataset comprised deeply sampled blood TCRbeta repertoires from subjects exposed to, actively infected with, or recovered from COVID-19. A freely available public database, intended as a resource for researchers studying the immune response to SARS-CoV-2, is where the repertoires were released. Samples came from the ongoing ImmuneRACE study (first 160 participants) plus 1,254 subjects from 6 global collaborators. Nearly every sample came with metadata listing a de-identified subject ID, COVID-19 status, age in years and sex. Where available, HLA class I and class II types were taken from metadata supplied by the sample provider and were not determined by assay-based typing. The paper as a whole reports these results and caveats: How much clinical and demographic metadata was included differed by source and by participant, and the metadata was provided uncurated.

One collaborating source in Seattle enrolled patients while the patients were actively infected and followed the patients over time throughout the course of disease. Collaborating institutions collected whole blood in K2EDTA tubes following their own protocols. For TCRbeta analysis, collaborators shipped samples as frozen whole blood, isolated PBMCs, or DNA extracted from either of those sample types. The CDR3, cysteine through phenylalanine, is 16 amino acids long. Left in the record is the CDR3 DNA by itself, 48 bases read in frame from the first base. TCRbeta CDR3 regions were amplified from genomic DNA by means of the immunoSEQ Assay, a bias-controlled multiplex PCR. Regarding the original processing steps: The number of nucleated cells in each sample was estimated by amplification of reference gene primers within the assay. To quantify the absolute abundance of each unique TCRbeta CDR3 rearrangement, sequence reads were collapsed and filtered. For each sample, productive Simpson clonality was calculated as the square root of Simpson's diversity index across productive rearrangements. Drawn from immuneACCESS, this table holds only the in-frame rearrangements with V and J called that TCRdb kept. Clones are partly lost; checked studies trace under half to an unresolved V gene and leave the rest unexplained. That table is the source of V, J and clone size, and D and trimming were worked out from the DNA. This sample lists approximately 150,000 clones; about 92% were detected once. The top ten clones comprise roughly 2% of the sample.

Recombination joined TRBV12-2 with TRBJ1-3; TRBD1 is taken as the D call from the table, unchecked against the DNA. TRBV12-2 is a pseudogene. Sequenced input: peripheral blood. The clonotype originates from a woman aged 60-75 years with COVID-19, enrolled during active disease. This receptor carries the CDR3 CASRFPRTDKGNTIYF. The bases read TGTGCAAGTCGCTTCCCCCGCACGGACAAGGGAAACACCATATATTTT.